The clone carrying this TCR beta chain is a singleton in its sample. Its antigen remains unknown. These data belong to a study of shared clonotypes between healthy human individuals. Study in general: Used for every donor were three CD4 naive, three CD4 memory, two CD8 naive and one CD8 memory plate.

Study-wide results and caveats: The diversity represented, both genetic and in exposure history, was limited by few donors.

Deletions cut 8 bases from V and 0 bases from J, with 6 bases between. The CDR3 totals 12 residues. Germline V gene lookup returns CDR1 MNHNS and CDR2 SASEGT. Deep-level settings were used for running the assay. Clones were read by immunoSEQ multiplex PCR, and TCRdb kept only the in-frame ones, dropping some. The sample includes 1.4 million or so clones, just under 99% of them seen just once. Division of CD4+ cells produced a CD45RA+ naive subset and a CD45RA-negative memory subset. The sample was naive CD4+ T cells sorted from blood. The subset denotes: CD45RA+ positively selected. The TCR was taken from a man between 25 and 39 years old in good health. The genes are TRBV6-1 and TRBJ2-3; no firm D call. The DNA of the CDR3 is TGTGCCAGCGAGACTAGCACAGATACGCAGTATTTT. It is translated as CASETSTDTQYF.